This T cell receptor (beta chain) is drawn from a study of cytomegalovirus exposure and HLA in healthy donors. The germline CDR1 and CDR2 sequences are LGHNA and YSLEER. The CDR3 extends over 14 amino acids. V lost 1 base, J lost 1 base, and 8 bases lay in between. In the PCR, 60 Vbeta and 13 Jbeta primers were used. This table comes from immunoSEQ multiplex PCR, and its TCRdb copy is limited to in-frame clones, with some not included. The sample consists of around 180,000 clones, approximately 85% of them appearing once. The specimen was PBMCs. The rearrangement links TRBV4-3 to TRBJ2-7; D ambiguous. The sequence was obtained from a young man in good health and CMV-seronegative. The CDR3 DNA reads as TGCGCCAGCAGCCAAGGTCCTAGTTCCTACGAGCAGTACTTC. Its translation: CASSQGPSSYEQYF.